The 30 T cell receptor beta chains below were found in one sample sequenced in a study of radiation and T cells in renal cell carcinoma. The assay was immunoSEQ multiplex PCR, and TCRdb's table has in-frame clones only and misses some. The sample consists of about 74,000 clones, around 89% of them appearing once. Time point: blood 4 weeks post-SBRT, at nephrectomy. Indicated treatment: 15 Gy SBRT to primary tumor, nephrectomy 4 weeks later. The sample in question was blood, obtained from a patient whose treatment included radiotherapy and nephrectomy. The receptors originated from a woman in her 70s with renal cell carcinoma.

The rearrangement joins TRBV9 to TRBJ2-2; 10 bases agree with TRBD2. Looked up from germline, CDR1 is SGDLS and CDR2 is YYNGEE. This CDR3 has 17 amino acids. After removal of 3 bases from V and 4 bases from J, the junction contained 9 bases not matched to a gene. The CDR3 loop is CASSDPGLALFTGELFF. For the CDR3, the DNA is TGTGCCAGCAGCGACCCGGGACTAGCGCTTTTCACCGGGGAGCTGTTTTTT.

This clone was detected once. J is TRBJ2-7 and V is TRBV5-1; 7 bases match TRBD2. Germline values: CDR1 SGHRS, CDR2 YFSETQ. J was trimmed by 5 bases and V by 0 bases; bases with no gene match: 8. There are 15 residues in the CDR3. In DNA, the CDR3 is TGCGCCAGCAGCTTGGGAGCGGGGAGGGTCCACGAGCAGTACTTC. Translation gives CASSLGAGRVHEQYF.

The chain joins TRBV27 to TRBJ2-2; D uncertain. Germline-derived CDR1 and CDR2 are MNHEY and SMNVEV (reference sequence). CDR3 length: 17 amino acids. Trimming removed 5 bases at V and 5 bases at J, with 21 bases between. The CDR3 DNA reads TGTGCCAGCAGTCCCCCCCGGGCCAAGGGCCGGACCGGGGAGCTGTTTTTT. Its translation is CASSPPRAKGRTGELFF.

The gene calls are TRBV18 and TRBJ2-1, with 9 bases fitting TRBD2. V shed 4 bases and J 6 bases; nucleotides not matched to a gene: 10. The CDR3 totals 16 residues. Germline V CDR1 and CDR2: KGHSH, LQKENI. The CDR3 spells CASSLSGGTGSNEQFF. In DNA form, the CDR3 reads TGTGCCAGCTCACTTAGCGGGGGTACGGGATCCAATGAGCAGTTCTTC. The full variable domain, rest sourced from reference TRBV18 and TRBJ2-1, is NAGVMQNPRHLVRRRGQEARLRCSPMKGHSHVYWYRQLPEEGLKFMVYLQKENIIDESGMPKERFSAEFPKEGPSILRIQQVVRGDSAAYFCASSLSGGTGSNEQFFGPGTRLTVL.

V usage is TRBV5-1 and J usage is TRBJ1-3, with 8 bases fitting TRBD1. This CDR3 is built from 13 residues. Trimming removed 3 bases from V and 5 bases from J; junction bases left unmatched: 1. The germline gives CDR1 SGHRS, CDR2 YFSETQ. The CDR3 reads CASSWDRRNTIYF. CDR3 nucleotide sequence: TGCGCCAGCAGCTGGGACAGGAGAAACACCATATATTTT.

The chain links TRBV28 to TRBJ1-6; a weak D match, TRBD1 (5 bases). CDR3 length: 16 residues. Deletions cut 3 bases from V and 0 bases from J, with 9 bases between. Germline lookup yields CDR1 MDHEN and CDR2 SYDVKM. In nucleotides, the CDR3 is TGTGCCAGCAGTTTCGCTGACAGCTCCTATAATTCACCCCTCCACTTT. It is translated as CASSFADSSYNSPLHF.

The gene calls are TRBV5-5 and TRBJ1-2, with D hard to call. This CDR3 is 13 amino acids long. Per the germline V gene, CDR1 is SGHKS and CDR2 is YYEKEE (reference sequence). V shed 4 bases and J shed 0 bases, with 7 bases lying between them. CDR3 sequence (DNA): TGTGCCAGCAGCGCCGACTCTAACTATGGCTACACCTTC. This encodes CASSADSNYGYTF.

This clone was observed a single time. The chain couples TRBV23-1 to TRBJ1-5, with no clear D. TRBV23-1 is annotated as an ORF whose role is uncertain. The CDR3 spans 16 residues. Trimming left V 0 bases short and J 0 bases short, with 9 bases between. In DNA form, the CDR3 reads TGCGCCAGCAGTCAATCTTGGAGATTTAGCAATCAGCCCCAGCATTTT. Its translation: CASSQSWRFSNQPQHF.

The CDR3 reads CAWSVLRDSEAFF. CDR3 sequence (DNA): TGTGCCTGGAGTGTACTGAGAGACAGTGAAGCTTTCTTT. The V gene is TRBV30, the J gene TRBJ1-1; TRBD1 is a possible D gene (5 bases). V was shortened by 0 bases and J by 7 bases, with 12 bases between the two germline ends. This CDR3 is 13 amino acids long. Per germline, CDR1 GTSNPN and CDR2 SVGIG (reference sequence).

This chain uses TRBV27 with TRBJ2-2; D not resolved. The V gene's germline CDR1 is MNHEY and CDR2 SMNVEV (reference sequence). The CDR3 spans 13 residues. The V and J ends lost 3 bases and 3 bases respectively, with 5 bases between them. The CDR3 here is CASSFAYTGELFF. The CDR3 region has the DNA TGTGCCAGCAGTTTTGCGTACACCGGGGAGCTGTTTTTT.

The chain employs TRBV19 and TRBJ2-3; TRBD1 matches 7 bases. This CDR3 has 17 residues. Per germline, CDR1 LNHDA and CDR2 SQIVND (reference sequence). V shed 5 bases and J 2 bases; nucleotides not matched to a gene: 13. The CDR3 sequence: CASSARQQGPHTDTQYF. CDR3 coding DNA: TGTGCCAGTAGTGCCCGTCAACAGGGGCCCCACACAGATACGCAGTATTTT.

The chain recombines TRBV9 with TRBJ1-2; TRBD1 aligns across 7 bases. The CDR3 sequence is 16 residues long. V gave up 3 bases and J gave up 4 bases; unmatched junction bases: 12. Germline CDR1 and CDR2: SGDLS and YYNGEE. CDR3 sequence: CASSDRDSLFGYGYTF. The CDR3 region has the DNA TGTGCCAGCAGCGATCGGGACAGCCTATTTGGCTATGGCTACACCTTC.

This chain uses TRBV6-5 with TRBJ1-1, with 11 bases aligning to TRBD1. The V and J ends lost 5 bases and 4 bases, in that order; junction bases with no gene match: 6. CDR1 is MNHEY and CDR2 is SVGAGI in the germline V gene. The CDR3 is 15 amino acids. The CDR3 sequence is CASSTGQGAVTEAFF. The CDR3 nucleotides read TGTGCCAGCAGTACCGGACAGGGGGCTGTCACTGAAGCTTTCTTT.

The chain joins TRBV6-5 to TRBJ1-6, with a tentative D call TRBD1 (6 bases). The CDR3 has 14 residues. The germline CDR1 and CDR2 sequences are MNHEY and SVGAGI. V dropped 6 bases and J dropped 4 bases, with 10 bases sitting between them. CDR3 nucleotides: TGTGCCAGCAGGCCCAGGGGTTATAATTCACCCCTCCACTTT. Amino acid sequence: CASRPRGYNSPLHF.

This sequence joins TRBV9 and TRBJ1-2; D remains unclear. Looked up from germline, CDR1 is SGDLS and CDR2 is YYNGEE. The CDR3 consists of 14 residues. Trimming took off 3 bases at V and 4 bases at J, with 13 bases between the two ends. The CDR3 DNA reads as TGTGCCAGCAGCGGCTTGCCAGAGATCTATGGCTACACCTTC. As protein: CASSGLPEIYGYTF.

The CDR3 loop is CASSLGQRDEQFF. CDR3 nucleotide sequence: TGTGCCAGCAGCTTAGGACAGCGGGATGAGCAGTTCTTC. The chain joins TRBV7-3 to TRBJ2-1; D possibly matches TRBD1 or TRBD2 (6 bases each). CDR3 length: 13 amino acids. V lost 2 bases and J 8 bases, leaving 10 bases between the germline ends. Germline loops: CDR1 SGHTA, CDR2 FQGTGA.

This chain connects TRBV6-1 to TRBJ1-2, with D possibly TRBD1 on 6 matching bases. The CDR3 is 15 amino acids. Trimming took off 0 bases at V and 8 bases at J, with 16 bases between the two ends. CDR1 is MNHNS, CDR2 SASEGT, per germline. Written as DNA, the CDR3 is TGTGCCAGCAGTGAAGCCGGCAGGGGATGGGGGGGCTACACCTTC. It is translated as CASSEAGRGWGGYTF.

V and J are TRBV6-1 and TRBJ1-1; D possibly corresponds to TRBD1 (5 bases). Germline CDR1 and CDR2: MNHNS and SASEGT. V dropped 8 bases and J dropped 4 bases, with 20 bases sitting between them. There are 15 residues in the CDR3. CDR3 coding DNA: TGTGCCAGCCGGGGGTTACGGCCCCGGGGCACTGAAGCTTTCTTT. Its protein is CASRGLRPRGTEAFF.

In this sample, this clone turned up a few times. The V gene is TRBV27, the J gene TRBJ1-1; no definite D call. CDR1 and CDR2 (germline): MNHEY, SMNVEV (reference sequence). CDR3 length: 15 amino acids. The V end lost 0 bases, the J end lost 0 bases, and 8 bases lay between the germline ends. The CDR3: CASSLSFRMNTEAFF. The CDR3 region has the DNA TGTGCCAGCAGTTTATCGTTCCGTATGAACACTGAAGCTTTCTTT.

This clone was seen only a few times. CDR3 nucleotide sequence: TGTGCCAGCAGAGGGGGCGGGGGAGGCGAGACCCAGTACTTC. It is translated as CASRGGGGGETQYF. The rearrangement uses TRBV2 and TRBJ2-5; D possibly uses TRBD1 or TRBD2 (7 bases each). CDR1 is SNHLY and CDR2 is FYNNEI in the germline V gene. The CDR3 contains 14 residues. Trimming stripped 6 bases from V and 5 bases from J, with 16 bases between.

This chain links TRBV5-1 with TRBJ2-2; possible D gene TRBD2, 5 bases. Trimming stripped 3 bases from V and 3 bases from J, with 9 bases between. CDR3 length equals 14 residues. Per germline, CDR1 SGHRS and CDR2 YFSETQ. The CDR3 coding sequence is TGCGCCAGCAGCTCCGGGATCCACACCGGGGAGCTGTTTTTT. Its protein is CASSSGIHTGELFF.

The V and J genes are TRBV5-6 and TRBJ1-2; no reliable D call. Trimming stripped 2 bases from V and 7 bases from J, with 15 bases between. The CDR3 has 14 amino acids. Germline CDR1 reads SGHDT; CDR2 reads YYEEEE. The CDR3 region is CASSLGRFGSGYTF. The CDR3 nucleotides read TGTGCCAGCAGCTTAGGACGTTTCGGGAGTGGCTACACCTTC.

This clone appeared once. V and J are TRBV9 and TRBJ2-7, with D perhaps TRBD1 (8 bases). This CDR3 comprises 14 residues. Germline lookup yields CDR1 SGDLS and CDR2 YYNGEE. V dropped 1 base and J dropped 6 bases, with 14 bases sitting between them. CDR3 amino acids: CASSVQAGTGEQYF. Written as DNA, the CDR3 is TGTGCCAGCAGCGTACAAGCGGGGACAGGCGAGCAGTACTTC. The entire variable domain, with the rest obtained from reference TRBV9 and TRBJ2-7, is as follows: DSGVTQTPKHLITATGQRVTLRCSPRSGDLSVYWYQQSLDQGLQFLIQYYNGEERAKGNILERFSAQQFPDLHSELNLSSLELGDSALYFCASSVQAGTGEQYFGPGTRLTVT.

The chain combines TRBV6-5 with TRBJ2-1; no firm D call. The germline V gene encodes CDR1 MNHEY and CDR2 SVGAGI. Trimming cost V 2 bases and J 0 bases, with 8 bases left between them. The CDR3 spans 15 residues. Here the CDR3 DNA reads TGTGCCAGCAGTTACGATACAGTCTCCTACAATGAGCAGTTCTTC. It specifies CASSYDTVSYNEQFF.

This chain connects TRBV4-2 to TRBJ2-1, with D perhaps TRBD2 (6 bases). Deletions cut 2 bases from V and 2 bases from J, with 10 bases between. The germline V gene encodes CDR1 LGHNA and CDR2 YNFKEQ. The CDR3 has 15 residues. The CDR3 DNA reads as TGTGCCAGCAGCCAACCGGGGGACCCCTACAATGAGCAGTTCTTC. Translated, it gives CASSQPGDPYNEQFF.

This clone was seen only once. The chain employs TRBV5-8 and TRBJ1-5, with 8 bases that match TRBD1. Unmatched junction bases numbered 2, after V lost 0 bases and J lost 0 bases. Germline V CDR1 and CDR2: SGHTS, YDEGEE. This CDR3 contains 16 residues. This chain's CDR3 is CASSLGTGYSNQPQHF. CDR3 in DNA: TGTGCCAGCAGCTTGGGGACAGGGTATAGCAATCAGCCCCAGCATTTT.

This sequence joins TRBV19 and TRBJ1-1; D is possibly TRBD1 (5 bases). The length of the CDR3 is 15 residues. The V end was cut by 8 bases, the J end by 1 base, with 17 bases between. The germline CDR1 and CDR2 sequences are LNHDA and SQIVND (reference sequence). CDR3 nucleotides: TGTGCCAGTGGGGACTTATCTGGGGGGAACACTGAAGCTTTCTTT. This encodes CASGDLSGGNTEAFF. The full variable domain, with the rest looked up from reference TRBV19 and TRBJ1-1, is DGGITQSPKYLFRKEGQNVTLSCEQNLNHDAMYWYRQDPGQGLRLIYYSQIVNDFQKGDIAEGYSVSREKKESFPLTVTSAQKNPTAFYLCASGDLSGGNTEAFFGQGTRLTVV.

The chain combines TRBV7-3 with TRBJ1-6; 9 positions match TRBD1. The CDR3 covers 14 residues. Germline assignment: CDR1 SGHTA and CDR2 FQGTGA. V gave up 5 bases and J gave up 8 bases; unmatched junction bases: 4. DNA of the CDR3: TGTGCCAGCAGCCCCCGGGACAGGGATTCACCCCTCCACTTT. Its protein is CASSPRDRDSPLHF.

V and J are TRBV30 and TRBJ1-6, with unresolved D. V lost 0 bases and J 2 bases, leaving 8 bases between the germline ends. Germline loops: CDR1 GTSNPN, CDR2 SVGIG (reference sequence). This CDR3 comprises 15 residues. Written as DNA, the CDR3 is TGTGCCTGGAGTGTAATGGGCCCCTATAATTCACCCCTCCACTTT. Encoded protein: CAWSVMGPYNSPLHF.

The chain links TRBV2 to TRBJ1-5; D ambiguous. Germline V gene sequence: CDR1 SNHLY, CDR2 FYNNEI. The CDR3 spans 15 residues. Trimming took off 7 bases at V and 2 bases at J, with 15 bases between the two ends. The CDR3 DNA follows: TGTGCCAGCACGGTTGGGGTCCTCCGCAATCAGCCCCAGCATTTT. Translated: CASTVGVLRNQPQHF.